This entry lists 13 T cell receptor beta chains sequenced from one sample in a study of blood T cell repertoires in COVID-19 (dated by TCRdb to about 2020). The receptor library was made with the immunoSEQ multiplex PCR assay. In its TCRdb copy, this immuneACCESS table keeps in-frame sequences only and misses some clones. Where compared with another copy, unresolved V genes explain less than half of these, and the others have no known cause. In all, the sample holds approximately 210,000 clones, and more than 75% of those were seen once. The leading ten clones occupy approximately 16% of the sample. Sequencing was carried out using PBMCs or T cells enriched from blood (not recorded which). These TCRs come from a woman in her forties or fifties with acute COVID-19.

The CDR3 bases are TGTGCCAGCAGGATCCTTCCCAACCGGGAGACCCAGTACTTC. As protein: CASRILPNRETQYF. This chain uses TRBV2 with TRBJ2-5; D is uncertain. The CDR3 loop spans 14 amino acids. V was cut by 6 bases and J by 5 bases, with 16 bases left in between. Looked up from germline, CDR1 is SNHLY and CDR2 is FYNNEI.

Only one count was recorded for this clone. The chain carries TRBV18 and TRBJ1-6; the D is unclear. The CDR3 is 15 amino acids. V lost 6 bases to trimming and J lost 11 bases, with 20 bases between them. Germline values: CDR1 KGHSH, CDR2 LQKENI. The CDR3 DNA reads TGTGCCAGCTCCCTAGCGGCGGGTTGGGATCCACCCCTCCACTTT. Translated, it gives CASSLAAGWDPPLHF.

This clone showed up just a few times. CDR3 residues: CAISPQGSGGAYEQYV. CDR3 DNA sequence: TGTGCCATCAGCCCACAGGGCAGCGGGGGGGCCTACGAGCAGTACGTC. This chain links TRBV10-3 with TRBJ2-7; 10 positions agree with TRBD2. The V gene end was trimmed by 6 bases and the J gene end by 2 bases; junction bases not matched to a gene: 10. Looked up from germline, CDR1 is ENHRY and CDR2 is SYGVKD. CDR3 length: 16 amino acids.

As for this clone: This sample also contains other DNA sequences that code for the same CDR3. V gene TRBV7-2 combines with J gene TRBJ2-3; D remains unclear. Germline CDR1 is SGHTA and CDR2 is FQGNSA. Trimming took off 0 bases at V and 3 bases at J, with 4 bases between the two ends. The CDR3 spans 13 residues. The CDR3 loop is CASSLARTDTQYF. For the CDR3, the DNA is TGTGCCAGCAGCTTAGCGAGAACAGATACGCAGTATTTT.

This chain connects TRBV6-2 or TRBV6-3 to TRBJ2-7; TRBD2 aligns across 10 bases. The germline gives CDR1 MNHEY, CDR2 SVGEGT. The V segment lost 0 bases and the J segment 0 bases; nucleotides outside the gene matches: 8. The CDR3 consists of 18 residues. CDR3 coding DNA: TGTGCCAGCAGTTACTCTATTAGCGGGGGGCCCAACTCCTACGAGCAGTACGTC. It encodes CASSYSISGGPNSYEQYV.

This clone has just a few counts. This chain joins TRBV7-9 and TRBJ2-6; D not resolved. This CDR3 contains 14 residues. V was cut by 3 bases and J by 2 bases, with 5 bases left in between. Germline V lookup: CDR1 SEHNR, CDR2 FQNEAQ (reference sequence). The CDR3 DNA sequence: TGTGCCAGCAGCTTGTCTACTGGGGCCAACGTCCTGACTTTC. Translation gives CASSLSTGANVLTF.

The rearrangement uses TRBV19 and TRBJ2-1; D unclear. The V end was cut by 1 base, the J end by 0 bases, with 7 bases between. This CDR3 has 15 amino acids. Germline CDR1 and CDR2: LNHDA and SQIVND (reference sequence). The CDR3 nucleotides are TGTGCCAGTAGTATAGCCAGAAGCTCCTACAATGAGCAGTTCTTC. This codes for CASSIARSSYNEQFF.

The rearrangement uses TRBV7-2 and TRBJ1-2; the match to TRBD1 covers 7 bases. The germline V gene encodes CDR1 SGHTA and CDR2 FQGNSA. The CDR3 covers 14 residues. V gave up 3 bases and J gave up 8 bases; unmatched junction bases: 9. The CDR3 nucleotides read TGTGCCAGCAGCTTTCAGACAGGGCCTCAGGGCTACACCTTC. Its translation: CASSFQTGPQGYTF.

This chain connects TRBV5-6 to TRBJ1-2; 7 bases line up with TRBD1. J lost 2 bases, V lost 0 bases, and 4 bases had no gene match. Germline assignment: CDR1 SGHDT and CDR2 YYEEEE. There are 15 residues in the CDR3. CDR3: CASSLGTGRNYGYTF. The CDR3 DNA reads as TGTGCCAGCAGCTTGGGGACAGGAAGAAACTATGGCTACACCTTC.

The V call is TRBV5-5, the J call TRBJ2-3; 10 bases align to TRBD2. With 5 bases clipped from V and 1 base from J, the junction kept 7 bases outside the gene matches. This CDR3 comprises 16 residues. CDR1 is SGHKS and CDR2 is YYEKEE in the germline V gene (reference sequence). CDR3 sequence (DNA): TGTGCCAGCAGACCAGGACTAGCGGACCGCACAGATACGCAGTATTTT. It codes for CASRPGLADRTDTQYF.

The chain is built from TRBV7-9 and TRBJ2-1, with D possibly being TRBD1 (6 bases). Germline CDR1 SEHNR, CDR2 FQNEAQ (reference sequence). The CDR3 spans 13 residues. Trimming removed 4 bases at V and 8 bases at J, with 12 bases between. The CDR3 sequence is CASSSQQGYEQFF. CDR3 sequence (DNA): TGTGCCAGCAGCTCACAACAGGGTTATGAGCAGTTCTTC.

The rearrangement uses TRBV28 and TRBJ1-6, with TRBD1 as a possible D gene (5 bases). V lost 7 bases, J lost 4 bases, and 11 bases lay in between. The CDR3 is 14 amino acids. In germline, CDR1 is MDHEN, CDR2 SYDVKM. The DNA for the CDR3 is TGTGCCAGCACCCGACAGCTTTATAATTCACCCCTCCACTTT. Residues: CASTRQLYNSPLHF.

In this sample, this clone turned up many times. This chain joins TRBV27 and TRBJ1-2; D is ambiguous. From germline, CDR1 is MNHEY and CDR2 SMNVEV (reference sequence). The V gene lost 2 bases and the J gene lost 0 bases, with 10 bases spanning the gap. The CDR3 has 15 amino acids. The CDR3 DNA reads TGTGCCAGCAGTTTAAAGAGGGAAGCTAACTATGGCTACACCTTC. Its protein is CASSLKREANYGYTF.